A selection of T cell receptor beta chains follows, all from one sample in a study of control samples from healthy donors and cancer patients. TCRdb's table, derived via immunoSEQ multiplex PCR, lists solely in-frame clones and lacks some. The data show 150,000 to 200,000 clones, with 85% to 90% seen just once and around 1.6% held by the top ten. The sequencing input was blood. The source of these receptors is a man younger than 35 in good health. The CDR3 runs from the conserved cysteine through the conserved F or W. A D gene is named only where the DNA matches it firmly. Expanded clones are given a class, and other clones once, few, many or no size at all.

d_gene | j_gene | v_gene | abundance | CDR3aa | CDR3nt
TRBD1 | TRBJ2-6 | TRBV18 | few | CASSRDSSGANVLTF | TGTGCCAGCTCACGGGACAGCTCTGGGGCCAACGTCCTGACTTTC
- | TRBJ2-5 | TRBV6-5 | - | CASSPRLGETQYF | TGTGCCAGCAGTCCTAGACTCGGAGAGACCCAGTACTTC
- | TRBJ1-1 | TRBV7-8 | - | CASSFTRFSNTEAFF | TGTGCCAGCAGCTTTACCAGATTTTCGAACACTGAAGCTTTCTTT
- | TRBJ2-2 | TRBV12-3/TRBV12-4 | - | CASSPLVTGELFF | TGTGCCAGCAGCCCACTAGTCACCGGGGAGCTGTTTTTT
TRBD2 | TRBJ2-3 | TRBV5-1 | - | CASSDSGAVTDTQYF | TGCGCCAGCAGCGATAGCGGGGCGGTCACAGATACGCAGTATTTT
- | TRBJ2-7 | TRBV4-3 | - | CASSPASLSYEQYF | TGCGCCAGCAGCCCTGCTAGTCTTTCCTACGAGCAGTACTTC
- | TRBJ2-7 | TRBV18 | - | CASSPGRSSYEQYF | TGTGCCAGCTCACCGGGACGGAGCTCCTACGAGCAGTACTTC
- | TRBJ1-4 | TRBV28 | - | CASSSSGQGSTNEKLFF | -
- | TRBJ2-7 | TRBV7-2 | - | CASSGRSRSYEQYF | TGTGCCAGCAGCGGCCGGTCGAGGTCCTACGAGCAGTACTTC
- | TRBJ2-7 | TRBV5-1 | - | CASSLGAGQGTRKSF | TGCGCCAGCAGCTTGGGCGCGGGGCAGGGAACTCGGAAATCCTTC
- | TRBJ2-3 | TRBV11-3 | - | CASSVGTDTDTQYF | TGTGCCAGCAGCGTCGGGACTGACACAGATACGCAGTATTTT
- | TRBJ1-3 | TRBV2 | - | CASGRPDARASGNTIYF | TGTGCCAGCGGACGACCCGACGCGAGGGCCTCTGGAAACACCATATATTTT
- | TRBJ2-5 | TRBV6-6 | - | CASSGPLTAQETQYF | TGTGCCAGCAGTGGCCCCTTAACCGCCCAAGAGACCCAGTACTTC
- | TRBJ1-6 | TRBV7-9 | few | CASSQEGSPLHF | TGTGCCAGCAGTCAAGAGGGGTCACCCCTCCACTTT
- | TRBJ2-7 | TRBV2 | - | CASRGTRSYEQYF | TGTGCCAGCAGGGGTACTAGGTCCTACGAGCAGTACTTC
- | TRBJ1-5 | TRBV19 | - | CASKPAGFSQPQHF | TGTGCCAGTAAGCCGGCAGGGTTTAGTCAGCCCCAGCATTTT
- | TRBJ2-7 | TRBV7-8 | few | CASSLGDTAYEQYF | TGTGCCAGCAGCTTAGGGGACACGGCCTACGAGCAGTACTTC
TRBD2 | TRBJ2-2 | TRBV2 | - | CASSESGGRTGELFF | TGTGCCAGCAGTGAGAGCGGGGGGCGGACCGGGGAGCTGTTTTTT
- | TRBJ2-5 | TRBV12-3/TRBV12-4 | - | CASSFRGEETQYF | TGTGCCAGCAGTTTTAGGGGAGAAGAGACCCAGTACTTC
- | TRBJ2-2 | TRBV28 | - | CATAGRPNTGELFF | TGTGCCACCGCCGGCAGACCGAACACCGGGGAGCTGTTTTTT
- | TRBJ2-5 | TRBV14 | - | CASSRRYQETQYF | TGTGCCAGCAGCCGACGGTACCAAGAGACCCAGTACTTC
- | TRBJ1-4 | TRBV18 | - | CASSPALNEKLFF | TGTGCCAGCTCACCGGCACTTAATGAAAAACTGTTTTTT
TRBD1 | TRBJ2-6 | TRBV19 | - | CASSIGGGAAGANVLTF | TGTGCCAGTAGTATAGGAGGGGGCGCAGCTGGGGCCAACGTCCTGACTTTC
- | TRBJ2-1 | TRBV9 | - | CASSVAVGGSYNEQFF | TGTGCCAGCAGCGTAGCAGTGGGGGGCTCCTACAATGAGCAGTTCTTC
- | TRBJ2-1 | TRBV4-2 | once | CASSRHSASSYNEQFF | TGTGCCAGCAGCCGTCACTCGGCCAGCTCCTACAATGAGCAGTTCTTC
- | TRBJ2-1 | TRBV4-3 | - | CASSQGATELNEQFF | TGCGCCAGCAGCCAAGGGGCGACAGAATTAAATGAGCAGTTCTTC
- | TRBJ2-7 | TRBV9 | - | CASSVEGQGHEQYF | TGTGCCAGCAGCGTAGAAGGGCAGGGTCACGAGCAGTACTTC
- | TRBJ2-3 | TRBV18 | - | CASSPRWDPSTDTQYF | TGTGCCAGCTCACCCCGCTGGGACCCTAGCACAGATACGCAGTATTTT
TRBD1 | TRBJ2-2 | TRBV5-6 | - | CASSQQGIWTGELFF | TGTGCCAGCAGCCAACAGGGGATCTGGACCGGGGAGCTGTTTTTT
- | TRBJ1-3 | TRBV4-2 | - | CASSHNQGRSGNTIYF | TGTGCCAGCAGCCACAACCAGGGGAGGTCTGGAAACACCATATATTTT
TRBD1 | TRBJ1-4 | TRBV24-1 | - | CATSEKTGGNEKLFF | TGTGCCACCAGTGAAAAGACAGGGGGGAATGAAAAACTGTTTTTT
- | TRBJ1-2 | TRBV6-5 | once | CASRGRDSFGGYTF | TGTGCCAGCAGAGGCCGGGACTCTTTTGGGGGCTACACCTTC
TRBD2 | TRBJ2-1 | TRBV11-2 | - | CASSALAGAYNEQFF | TGTGCCAGCAGCGCGCTAGCGGGGGCCTACAATGAGCAGTTCTTC
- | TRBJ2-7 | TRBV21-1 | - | CASSNMVLSEQYF | TGTGCCAGCAGCAATATGGTCCTCTCCGAGCAGTACTTC
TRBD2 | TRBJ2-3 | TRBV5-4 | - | CASSLGTSGGAAADTQYF | TGTGCCAGCAGCCTTGGGACTAGCGGGGGGGCCGCGGCAGATACGCAGTATTTT
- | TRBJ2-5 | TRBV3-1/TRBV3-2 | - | CASTLWDIGEETQYF | TGTGCCAGCACGCTTTGGGACATTGGTGAAGAGACCCAGTACTTC
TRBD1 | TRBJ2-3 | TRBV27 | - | CASSPFLGQGVRGGSTDTQYF | TGTGCCAGCAGTCCCTTTTTGGGACAGGGGGTTCGGGGCGGGAGCACAGATACGCAGTATTTT
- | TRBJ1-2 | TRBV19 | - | CASSIWLSRPAGYTF | TGTGCCAGTAGTATTTGGTTGTCACGGCCTGCTGGCTACACCTTC
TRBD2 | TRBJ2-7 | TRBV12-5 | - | CASGLSAGGPVNEQYF | TGTGCTAGTGGTTTATCGGCGGGGGGGCCGGTTAACGAGCAGTACTTC
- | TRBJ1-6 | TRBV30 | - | CAWMSRVLYNSPLHF | TGTGCCTGGATGTCGCGGGTTTTATATAATTCACCCCTCCACTTT
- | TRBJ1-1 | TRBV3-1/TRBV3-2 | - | CASSQGRMNTEAFF | TGTGCCAGCAGCCAAGGGCGGATGAACACTGAAGCTTTCTTT
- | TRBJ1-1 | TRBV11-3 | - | CASSYALDTEAFF | TGTGCCAGCAGCTACGCATTGGACACTGAAGCTTTCTTT
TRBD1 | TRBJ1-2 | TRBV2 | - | CASSESGDSHSYGYTF | TGTGCCAGCAGTGAATCGGGGGACAGCCATAGCTATGGCTACACCTTC
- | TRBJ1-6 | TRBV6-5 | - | CASRTGFSPLHF | TGTGCCAGCAGGACAGGTTTTTCACCCCTCCACTTT
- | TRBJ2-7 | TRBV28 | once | CASSAPLLISYEQYF | TGTGCCAGCAGTGCCCCGTTATTAATCTCCTACGAGCAGTACTTC
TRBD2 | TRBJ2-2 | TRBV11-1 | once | CASRLAGGANTGELFF | TGTGCCAGCAGACTAGCGGGGGGGGCCAACACCGGGGAGCTGTTTTTT
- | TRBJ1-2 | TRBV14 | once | CASSPGGPYGYTF | TGTGCCAGCAGCCCCGGGGGACCCTATGGCTACACCTTC
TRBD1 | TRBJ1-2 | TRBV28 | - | CASSPTGGAQNGYTF | TGTGCCAGCAGCCCGACAGGGGGCGCTCAAAATGGCTACACCTTC
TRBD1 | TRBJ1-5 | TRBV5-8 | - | CASSLVDGTGLNQPQHF | TGTGCCAGCAGCTTGGTTGACGGGACAGGGCTTAATCAGCCCCAGCATTTT
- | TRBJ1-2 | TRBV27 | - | CASSLPTGRGYTF | TGTGCCAGCAGTTTACCCACAGGGAGGGGCTACACCTTC
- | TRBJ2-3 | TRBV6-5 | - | CATHKPGGPTDTQYF | TGTGCCACCCACAAACCGGGGGGCCCCACAGATACGCAGTATTTT
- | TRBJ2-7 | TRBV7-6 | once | CASSLAADPFYEQYF | TGTGCCAGCAGCTTAGCCGCGGACCCCTTTTACGAGCAGTACTTC